The 30 T cell receptor beta chains reported below all come from one sample, sequenced in a study of CD8+CD57+ T cells in acquired aplastic anemia. Genomic DNA acted as the template from which TCR beta VDJ combination and CDR3 sequence profiling were carried out. A single record per CDR3 protein comes from TCRdb applying MiXCR to the reads. The data hold over 150,000 distinct CDR3 sequences, with around 60% observed a single time. Only patients with CD8+CD57+ cell expansion on flow cytometry were chosen for sequencing. Sequenced: sorted CD4+, CD8+, or CD8+CD57+ T cells (not recorded which) from PBMCs. The receptors come from a human donor with aplastic anemia.

V is TRBV20-1 and J is TRBJ2-1; 7 nucleotides line up with TRBD2. J gave up 2 bases and V 6 bases, and 10 bases lay outside the gene matches. CDR1 is DFQATT, CDR2 SNEGSKA, per germline (reference sequence). This CDR3 comprises 15 residues. The CDR3 DNA reads TGCAGTGCCCCTCCATTGCTAGCGGCCTACAATGAGCAGTTCTTC. Its translation: CSAPPLLAAYNEQFF.

The sample holds many counts of this clonotype. The chain employs TRBV7-6 and TRBJ1-2; 9 nucleotides line up with TRBD1. CDR3 size: 13 residues. The V segment lost 3 bases and the J segment 6 bases; nucleotides outside the gene matches: 2. Germline V gene data show CDR1 as SGHVS and CDR2 as FNYEAQ. This CDR3 is CASSLWTGDGYTF. In DNA, the CDR3 is TGTGCCAGCAGCTTGTGGACAGGGGATGGCTACACCTTC.

This chain connects TRBV2 to TRBJ2-3, with TRBD1 matching over 9 bases. CDR3 length: 14 amino acids. The germline V gene has CDR1 SNHLY and CDR2 FYNNEI. The V gene end was trimmed by 10 bases and the J gene end by 4 bases; junction bases not matched to a gene: 9. Written as DNA, the CDR3 is TGTGCCACCAAAGGGGACAGGGTGGCAGATACGCAGTATTTT. Translated, it gives CATKGDRVADTQYF. The complete variable domain, with remaining parts taken from reference TRBV2 and TRBJ2-3, reads EPEVTQTPSHQVTQMGQEVILRCVPISNHLYFYWYRQILGQKVEFLVSFYNNEISEKSEIFDDQFSVERPDGSNFTLKIRSTKLEDSAMYFCATKGDRVADTQYFGPGTRLTVL.

The chain couples TRBV10-3 to TRBJ1-1; D gene uncertain. The CDR3 loop spans 13 amino acids. V was cut by 2 bases and J by 7 bases, with 11 bases left in between. Germline CDR1 reads ENHRY; CDR2 reads SYGVKD. The CDR3: CAISEPERSEAFF. CDR3 coding DNA: TGTGCCATCAGTGAGCCTGAGAGGAGTGAAGCTTTCTTT.

The CDR3 nucleotides are TGTGCCACCAGTGATTTGCGGGACACCGGGGAGCTGTTTTTT. Translated: CATSDLRDTGELFF. V gene TRBV24-1 combines with J gene TRBJ2-2; D is undetermined. In germline, CDR1 is KGHDR, CDR2 SFDVKD. V was clipped by 0 bases and J by 3 bases, with 4 bases between them. The CDR3 is made up of 14 amino acids.

The V and J genes are TRBV12-3 or TRBV12-4 and TRBJ2-3; D unclear. The J call is doubtful: the DNA matches TRBJ1-5 better. The CDR3 sequence is 13 residues long. The CDR3 reads CASSWAIADTQHF. For the CDR3, the DNA is TGTGCCAGCAGTTGGGCCATCGCAGATACGCAGCATTTT.

This chain connects TRBV29-1 to TRBJ2-3; D is undetermined. The V end was cut by 4 bases, the J end by 2 bases, with 13 bases between. The CDR3 runs to 14 residues. From germline, CDR1 is SQVTM and CDR2 ANQGSEA. The CDR3 loop is CSVGANNPTDTQYF. The CDR3 region has the DNA TGCAGCGTTGGGGCGAATAACCCCACAGATACGCAGTATTTT.

This clonotype was observed a few times. V gene TRBV12-3 or TRBV12-4 combines with J gene TRBJ1-2; 9 nucleotides agree with TRBD1. With V trimmed by 4 bases and J by 6 bases, 6 bases remained unmatched. CDR3 length: 14 residues. The chain's CDR3 is CASSSWDRVDGYTF. The CDR3, as DNA: TGTGCCAGCAGTTCCTGGGACAGGGTGGATGGCTACACCTTC.

The V and J genes are TRBV20-1 and TRBJ2-3; D uncertain. The CDR3 totals 12 residues. From germline, CDR1 is DFQATT and CDR2 SNEGSKA (reference sequence). With 0 bases removed from V and 2 bases from J, the gap between germline ends came to 3 bases. CDR3 loop: CSAREITDTQYF. Written as DNA, the CDR3 is TGCAGTGCTAGAGAGATCACAGATACGCAGTATTTT.

The chain has TRBV10-3 and TRBJ1-2; D is uncertain. CDR1 and CDR2 from the germline V gene are ENHRY and SYGVKD. V was pared by 4 bases and J by 2 bases, with 11 bases between. The CDR3 loop spans 14 amino acids. CDR3 nucleotide sequence: TGTGCCATCAGTGTGGAGATGAGCAACTATGGCTACACCTTC. Translation gives CAISVEMSNYGYTF.

CDR3 nucleotide sequence: TGCAGTGCTAGAGATCGGGGAGAAAGCAATCAGCCCCAGCATTTT. It yields the protein CSARDRGESNQPQHF. The chain has TRBV20-1 and TRBJ1-5; D is unclear. This CDR3 comprises 15 residues. Trimming removed 0 bases from V and 1 base from J, with 10 bases in between. Germline V gene lookup returns CDR1 DFQATT and CDR2 SNEGSKA (reference sequence).

The J gene is TRBJ1-2, the V gene TRBV24-1; unclear D gene. V was cut by 0 bases and J by 4 bases, with 5 bases left in between. CDR3 length: 13 amino acids. Germline V gives CDR1 KGHDR, CDR2 SFDVKD. CDR3 coding DNA: TGTGCCACCAGTGATTTGGAGGGCTATGGCTACACCTTC. As protein: CATSDLEGYGYTF.

The chain uses TRBV29-1 and TRBJ2-7; D might be TRBD2 (6 bases). The CDR3 is 15 residues long. Trimming took off 1 base at V and 5 bases at J, with 18 bases between the two ends. Per the germline V gene, CDR1 is SQVTM and CDR2 is ANQGSEA. In DNA form, the CDR3 reads TGCAGCGTTGAAGTGGTGGGTCGGCGGGATCACGAGCAGTACTTC. The encoded protein is CSVEVVGRRDHEQYF.

This clonotype was observed a handful of times. V is TRBV30 and J is TRBJ1-2, with D perhaps TRBD1 (6 bases). The V and J ends lost 0 bases and 2 bases respectively, with 13 bases between them. The length of the CDR3 is 15 residues. Per the germline V gene, CDR1 is GTSNPN and CDR2 is SVGIG (reference sequence). The DNA for the CDR3 is TGTGCCTGGAGTGTTCGGGACAACATGAACTATGGCTACACCTTC. Its translation: CAWSVRDNMNYGYTF.

V usage is TRBV7-2 and J usage is TRBJ2-1, with 9 positions matching TRBD2. The germline V gene has CDR1 SGHTA and CDR2 FQGNSA. The trim removed 5 bases at V and 4 bases at J, leaving 9 bases unmatched. The CDR3 consists of 16 residues. CDR3 nucleotide sequence: TGTGCCAGCAGCCCCTCGGGACTAGCAGATTACAATGAGCAGTTCTTC. Its translation is CASSPSGLADYNEQFF.

This chain links TRBV5-4 with TRBJ2-1; D unresolved. CDR3 size: 13 residues. Looked up from germline, CDR1 is SGHNT and CDR2 is YYREEE (reference sequence). Trimming removed 4 bases from V and 4 bases from J, with 9 bases in between. The CDR3 DNA reads TGTGCCAGCAGCATAGAAGCTTACAATGAGCAGTTCTTC. Translated: CASSIEAYNEQFF.

This clonotype was observed a handful of times. The chain has TRBV5-4 and TRBJ2-7; possible D gene TRBD1, 7 bases. Germline V gene lookup returns CDR1 SGHNT and CDR2 YYREEE (reference sequence). Trimming took off 2 bases at V and 7 bases at J, with 16 bases between the two ends. The CDR3 consists of 14 residues. CDR3 residues: CASSLNEGAGEQYF. The CDR3 DNA follows: TGTGCCAGCAGCTTAAATGAGGGGGCGGGGGAGCAGTACTTC.

This clonotype was detected a few times. The V gene is TRBV20-1, the J gene TRBJ2-6; 7 bases agree with TRBD2. CDR3 length equals 14 residues. V shed 5 bases, J shed 4 bases, and the junction held 5 bases outside the gene matches. CDR1 and CDR2 (germline): DFQATT, SNEGSKA (reference sequence). The CDR3 DNA follows: TGCAGTGCTTCGGGGGGAATCGGGGCCAACGTCCTGACTTTC. It codes for CSASGGIGANVLTF.

The chain carries TRBV19 and TRBJ1-1; 8 bases map to TRBD1. The CDR3 runs 13 residues. Germline-derived CDR1 and CDR2 are LNHDA and SQIVND (reference sequence). V gave up 5 bases and J gave up 5 bases; unmatched junction bases: 4. The CDR3 nucleotides read TGTGCCAGTAGTGAGGACAGGGAAACTGAAGCTTTCTTT. It specifies CASSEDRETEAFF.

This clonotype was seen more than once but under ten times. The V call is TRBV2, the J call TRBJ1-2; D not certain. Trimming removed 4 bases from V and 7 bases from J, with 4 bases in between. From germline, CDR1 is SNHLY and CDR2 FYNNEI. CDR3 length: 10 residues. The CDR3 DNA reads as TGTGCCAGCAGTGGACCTGGCTACACCTTC. Amino acid sequence: CASSGPGYTF.

The chain links TRBV7-2 to TRBJ2-1; TRBD2 matches at 12 bases. Germline values: CDR1 SGHTA, CDR2 FQGNSA. V dropped 4 bases and J dropped 6; count of bases not matched to a gene: 10. The CDR3 consists of 17 residues. The CDR3, as DNA: TGTGCCAGCAGCTCCTATTTGACTAGCGGGAGTAGCAATGAGCAGTTCTTC. Its protein is CASSSYLTSGSSNEQFF.

V is TRBV2 and J is TRBJ2-3; the D gene could be TRBD1 or TRBD2 (5 bases each). CDR1 and CDR2 from the germline V gene are SNHLY and FYNNEI. This CDR3 region has 16 residues. V gave up 7 bases and J gave up 2 bases, with 19 bases separating them. The CDR3 region has the DNA TGTGCCAGCACGCGAGGGAAGGGGCACTACACAGATACGCAGTATTTT. Its translation: CASTRGKGHYTDTQYF. The full variable domain, with the rest looked up from reference TRBV2 and TRBJ2-3, is EPEVTQTPSHQVTQMGQEVILRCVPISNHLYFYWYRQILGQKVEFLVSFYNNEISEKSEIFDDQFSVERPDGSNFTLKIRSTKLEDSAMYFCASTRGKGHYTDTQYFGPGTRLTVL.

The table lists this clonotype with a count of one. V is TRBV5-1 and J is TRBJ2-5; the match to TRBD2 covers 9 bases. CDR3 length equals 17 residues. The J segment lost 5 bases and the V segment lost 3 bases, leaving 14 bases of the junction unmatched. Looked up from germline, CDR1 is SGHRS and CDR2 is YFSETQ. CDR3 nucleotides: TGCGCCAGCAGCTCCTTGGCGGGGGGGCCGGTTTTGGAGACCCAGTACTTC. Its translation: CASSSLAGGPVLETQYF.

The chain couples TRBV7-3 to TRBJ2-6, with D perhaps matching TRBD2 (6 bases). The V end lost 5 bases, the J end lost 2 bases, and 16 bases lay between the germline ends. This CDR3 region has 17 residues. The germline CDR1 and CDR2 sequences are SGHTA and FQGTGA. CDR3 bases: TGTGCCAGCAGCCACACCCTAGGGAGGACTGGGGCCAACGTCCTGACTTTC. Protein product: CASSHTLGRTGANVLTF.

The rearrangement joins TRBV12-3 or TRBV12-4 to TRBJ1-1; unclear D gene. The CDR3 is made up of 12 amino acids. Trimming removed 2 bases from V and 6 bases from J, with 7 bases in between. This CDR3 reads CASSLRGSEAFF. The CDR3 DNA reads TGTGCCAGCAGTTTACGTGGGTCTGAAGCTTTCTTT.

The chain is built from TRBV20-1 and TRBJ1-6; perhaps TRBD1 as D (5 bases). V was cut by 2 bases and J by 7 bases, with 15 bases left in between. Germline CDR1 DFQATT, CDR2 SNEGSKA (reference sequence). The CDR3 covers 15 residues. The CDR3 coding sequence is TGCAGTGCTAGACAGGGATCGGGGTGGAATTCACCCCTCCACTTT. As protein: CSARQGSGWNSPLHF.

This rearrangement joins TRBV27 to TRBJ2-7; D is ambiguous. Looked up from germline, CDR1 is MNHEY and CDR2 is SMNVEV (reference sequence). The CDR3 has 13 residues. Trimming left V 2 bases short and J 2 bases short, with 7 bases between. The CDR3 loop is CASSLRGPYEQYF. The CDR3 coding sequence is TGTGCCAGCAGTTTAAGAGGCCCCTACGAGCAGTACTTC.

The chain carries TRBV19 and TRBJ1-4; D remains unclear. CDR1 is LNHDA, CDR2 SQIVND, per germline (reference sequence). V lost 2 bases and J 5 bases, leaving 6 bases between the germline ends. CDR3 length: 13 amino acids. In DNA form, the CDR3 reads TGTGCCAGTAGTATAAGCGGCAATGAAAAACTGTTTTTT. Translation: CASSISGNEKLFF.

V is TRBV24-1 and J is TRBJ2-3; tentative D call: TRBD1 (6 bases). CDR3 size: 16 residues. The germline V gene has CDR1 KGHDR and CDR2 SFDVKD. Trimming pared 7 bases from V and 6 bases from J, leaving 22 bases between. The CDR3 region is CATSQPLGGMEDTQYF. CDR3 DNA: TGTGCCACCAGCCAACCCCTTGGGGGCATGGAGGATACGCAGTATTTT.

As concerns this clonotype: It is unclear where the CDR3 begins or ends on the DNA, so no DNA is shown, and the CDR3 is as TCRdb lists it. The genes are TRBV29-1 and TRBJ2-2; TRBD2 is the table's D call, not checked against the DNA. CDR1 and CDR2 from the germline V gene are SQVTM and ANQGSEA. The CDR3 is 12 amino acids in total, end residues counted. CDR3 loop: CSVGGGTGELSF.